Presented here are 27 T cell receptor beta chains from one specimen sequenced in a study of blood T cell repertoires in COVID-19. TCRdb's copy holds only in-frame clones and misses some; the assay was immunoSEQ multiplex PCR. This sample yields 75,000 to 95,000 clones, of which around 82% are seen a single time; 35% to 40% belongs to the top ten. Input material: peripheral blood. These receptors came from a man between 60 and 75 years old with COVID-19, enrolled during active disease.

The chain uses TRBV7-9 and TRBJ2-7; tentatively, D is TRBD2 (6 bases). V lost 5 bases, J lost 6 bases, and 11 bases lay in between. Germline V lookup: CDR1 SEHNR, CDR2 FQNEAQ (reference sequence). This CDR3 spans 12 amino acids. The CDR3: CASSQKGGEQYF. The CDR3 DNA reads TGTGCCAGCAGCCAGAAGGGAGGCGAGCAGTACTTC.

DNA for the CDR3: TGTGCCAGCCTTCCGGGACAGAAGAACACTGAAGCTTTCTTT. Protein sequence: CASLPGQKNTEAFF. This chain joins TRBV18 and TRBJ1-1, with 7 bases aligning to TRBD1. The CDR3 has 14 residues. V shed 8 bases and J 1 base; nucleotides not matched to a gene: 7. Germline CDR1 and CDR2: KGHSH and LQKENI.

V usage is TRBV11-3 and J usage is TRBJ2-2; 8 bases are a match to TRBD2. Unmatched junction bases numbered 17, after V lost 7 bases and J lost 4 bases. This CDR3 comprises 18 residues. Germline V gives CDR1 SGHNT, CDR2 YENEEA. The CDR3 spells CASIRSVGPGGTTGELFF. CDR3 DNA sequence: TGTGCCAGCATCCGCAGCGTGGGGCCGGGGGGGACCACCGGGGAGCTGTTTTTT. The whole variable domain, filled in from reference TRBV11-3 and TRBJ2-2, reads EAGVVQSPRYKIIEKKQPVAFWCNPISGHNTLYWYLQNLGQGPELLIRYENEEAVDDSQLPKDRFSAERLKGVDSTLKIQPAELGDSAVYLCASIRSVGPGGTTGELFFGEGSRLTVL.

In DNA, the CDR3 is TGTGCCAGCAGCTTGGATAGCGGGGGATACAATGAGCAGTTCTTC. Residues: CASSLDSGGYNEQFF. The chain carries TRBV5-6 and TRBJ2-1, with 9 bases matching TRBD2. The V gene end was trimmed by 0 bases and the J gene end by 4 bases; junction bases not matched to a gene: 2. This CDR3 contains 15 residues. Germline values: CDR1 SGHDT, CDR2 YYEEEE.

There are a few counts of this clone. V usage is TRBV30 and J usage is TRBJ2-1; 9 bases are a match to TRBD2. The CDR3 has 13 residues. The germline gives CDR1 GTSNPN, CDR2 SVGIG (reference sequence). The junction had 9 bases not matched to a gene; V was cut back by 7 bases and J by 8 bases. CDR3 bases: TGTGCCTACCTAGCGGGGAGCTTCGATGAGCAGTTCTTC. This sequence encodes CAYLAGSFDEQFF. Full variable domain (outside the CDR3, taken from reference TRBV30 and TRBJ2-1): SQTIHQWPATLVQPVGSPLSLECTVEGTSNPNLYWYRQAAGRGLQLLFYSVGIGQISSEVPQNLSASRPQDRQFILSSKKLLLSDSGFYLCAYLAGSFDEQFFGPGTRLTVL.

The rearrangement joins TRBV6-4 to TRBJ1-5, with D maybe TRBD1 (5 bases). V shed 3 bases and J shed 7 bases, with 16 bases lying between them. CDR3 length: 15 amino acids. CDR1 and CDR2 (germline): MRHNA, SNTAGT. CDR3: CASSETGAGGQPQHF. CDR3 sequence (DNA): TGTGCCAGCAGTGAGACCGGGGCCGGGGGGCAGCCCCAGCATTTT.

CDR3: CSVEGGRETQYF. The CDR3 DNA reads as TGCAGCGTTGAAGGGGGGCGGGAGACCCAGTACTTC. The chain has TRBV29-1 and TRBJ2-5, with D possibly being TRBD1 (6 bases). Germline V gene lookup returns CDR1 SQVTM and CDR2 ANQGSEA. Trimming took 1 base from V and 5 from J, leaving 8 bases between them. There are 12 residues in the CDR3. The variable domain in full, completed from reference TRBV29-1 and TRBJ2-5, reads SAVISQKPSRDICQRGTSLTIQCQVDSQVTMMFWYRQQPGQSLTLIATANQGSEATYESGFVIDKFPISRPNLTFSTLTVSNMSPEDSSIYLCSVEGGRETQYFGPGTRLLVL.

J is TRBJ2-3 and V is TRBV5-6, with D perhaps TRBD2 (6 bases). This CDR3 region has 14 residues. Germline CDR1 SGHDT, CDR2 YYEEEE. The V gene lost 0 bases and the J gene lost 4 bases, with 9 bases spanning the gap. The CDR3 sequence: CASSLVTSSDTQYF. CDR3 nucleotides: TGTGCCAGCAGCTTGGTTACTAGCTCAGATACGCAGTATTTT.

In this sample, this clone turned up once. The chain links TRBV29-1 to TRBJ2-7; D perhaps matches TRBD1 (6 bases). The CDR3 is made up of 12 amino acids. Germline CDR1 is SQVTM and CDR2 is ANQGSEA. V gave up 6 bases and J gave up 2 bases, with 11 bases separating them. Here the CDR3 DNA reads TGCAGCGTGAAGAGGGGGACCTACGAGCAGTACTTC. This sequence encodes CSVKRGTYEQYF.

The rearrangement links TRBV21-1 to TRBJ1-2; TRBD1, the table's D call, was not compared with the DNA. TRBV21-1 has pseudogene status. The length of the CDR3 is 16 residues. CDR3 coding DNA: TGTGCCAGCAGCCGCCGGGACAGGGCGCCTAACTATGGCTACACCTTC. Translation: CASSRRDRAPNYGYTF.

The chain recombines TRBV9 with TRBJ2-2; possibly TRBD1 for D (5 bases). CDR1 is SGDLS and CDR2 is YYNGEE in the germline V gene. Trimming removed 4 bases at V and 5 bases at J, with 15 bases between. This CDR3 spans 15 amino acids. The CDR3 sequence: CASSPPQGFTGELFF. The CDR3 DNA is TGTGCCAGCAGCCCCCCGCAGGGATTTACCGGGGAGCTGTTTTTT. Combining the CDR3 with reference TRBV9 and TRBJ2-2 gives the whole variable domain DSGVTQTPKHLITATGQRVTLRCSPRSGDLSVYWYQQSLDQGLQFLIQYYNGEERAKGNILERFSAQQFPDLHSELNLSSLELGDSALYFCASSPPQGFTGELFFGEGSRLTVL.

This chain uses TRBV7-2 with TRBJ2-3; 7 bases line up with TRBD1. V lost 5 bases, J lost 1 base, and 6 bases stayed unmatched. CDR3 length: 15 amino acids. In germline, CDR1 is SGHTA, CDR2 FQGNSA. CDR3 sequence reads: CASSLPTGRTDTQYF. CDR3 bases: TGTGCCAGCAGCCTCCCGACAGGGCGCACAGATACGCAGTATTTT. Full variable domain (rest looked up from reference TRBV7-2 and TRBJ2-3): GAGVSQSPSNKVTEKGKDVELRCDPISGHTALYWYRQSLGQGLEFLIYFQGNSAPDKSGLPSDRFSAERTGGSVSTLTIQRTQQEDSAVYLCASSLPTGRTDTQYFGPGTRLTVL.

The chain links TRBV2 to TRBJ1-5; perhaps TRBD1 as D (5 bases). Germline CDR1 and CDR2: SNHLY and FYNNEI. V was trimmed by 4 bases and J by 0 bases, leaving 16 bases between them. This CDR3 is built from 17 residues. Here the CDR3 reads CASSGDGGGYSNQPQHF. As DNA, the CDR3 is TGTGCCAGCAGTGGAGATGGGGGGGGGTATAGCAATCAGCCCCAGCATTTT.

At least ten counts were recorded for this clone. The chain is built from TRBV2 and TRBJ2-7, with D maybe TRBD1 (5 bases). The CDR3 extends over 11 amino acids. Trimming removed 4 bases from V and 5 bases from J, with 6 bases in between. Germline-derived CDR1 and CDR2 are SNHLY and FYNNEI. CDR3 coding DNA: TGTGCCAGCAGTGGGACACACGAGCAGTACTTC. It is translated as CASSGTHEQYF. Using reference TRBV2 and TRBJ2-7 for the parts outside the CDR3, the full variable domain is EPEVTQTPSHQVTQMGQEVILRCVPISNHLYFYWYRQILGQKVEFLVSFYNNEISEKSEIFDDQFSVERPDGSNFTLKIRSTKLEDSAMYFCASSGTHEQYFGPGTRLTVT.

The genes are TRBV10-3 and TRBJ1-3, with 8 positions matching TRBD1. After removal of 7 bases from V and 4 bases from J, the junction contained 6 bases not matched to a gene. The CDR3 length is 14 residues. The germline CDR1 and CDR2 sequences are ENHRY and SYGVKD. Here the CDR3 reads CAIKATGEGNTIYF. The CDR3 DNA sequence: TGTGCCATCAAGGCGACAGGGGAAGGAAACACCATATATTTT.

The V gene is TRBV7-9, the J gene TRBJ2-7; D is unresolved. The V end lost 5 bases, the J end lost 4 bases, and 6 bases lay between the germline ends. This CDR3 region has 11 residues. Germline assignment: CDR1 SEHNR and CDR2 FQNEAQ (reference sequence). CDR3 amino acids: CASSHAYEQYF. As DNA, the CDR3 is TGTGCCAGCAGCCACGCGTACGAGCAGTACTTC.

The gene calls are TRBV5-5 and TRBJ2-6, with 10 bases identical to TRBD1. There are 15 residues in the CDR3. The germline gives CDR1 SGHKS, CDR2 YYEKEE (reference sequence). The J segment lost 8 bases and the V segment lost 3 bases, leaving 5 bases of the junction unmatched. CDR3 bases: TGTGCCAGCAGCTCCCGGGACAGGGGTACCAACGTCCTGACTTTC. Residues: CASSSRDRGTNVLTF.

DNA for the CDR3: TGTGCCAGCAGTTTAGGGGGCGGAAGCACAGATACGCAGTATTTT. It encodes CASSLGGGSTDTQYF. The genes are TRBV2 and TRBJ2-3; 7 bases map to TRBD1. J was trimmed by 0 bases and V by 5 bases; bases with no gene match: 5. This CDR3 contains 15 residues. Per the germline V gene, CDR1 is SNHLY and CDR2 is FYNNEI.

This clone appeared once. The V gene is TRBV5-8, the J gene TRBJ1-5, with a tentative D call TRBD1 (5 bases). V lost 6 bases, J lost 1 base, and 17 bases lay in between. CDR1 and CDR2 (germline): SGHTS, YDEGEE. CDR3 length equals 16 residues. Here the CDR3 reads CASKSSGYASNQPQHF. In DNA form, the CDR3 reads TGTGCCAGCAAATCCTCAGGGTATGCGAGCAATCAGCCCCAGCATTTT.

The chain joins TRBV12-3 or TRBV12-4 to TRBJ2-7; TRBD2 might be the D (6 bases). The length of the CDR3 is 12 residues. Between the trimmed V and J ends, which lost 4 bases and 3 bases, there was a span of 7 bases. The CDR3 sequence: CASSSGDYEQYF. DNA of the CDR3: TGTGCCAGCAGTTCGGGGGACTACGAGCAGTACTTC.

This chain uses TRBV7-8 with TRBJ2-2, with unresolved D. Per the germline V gene, CDR1 is SGHVS and CDR2 is FQNEAQ. The CDR3 runs to 14 residues. V gave up 5 bases and J gave up 6 bases, with 13 bases separating them. The CDR3 loop is CASSQRDSAGELFF. The CDR3 DNA reads TGTGCCAGCAGCCAGAGAGATTCGGCCGGGGAGCTGTTTTTT.

The chain joins TRBV6-2 or TRBV6-3 to TRBJ1-2, with unresolved D. This CDR3 comprises 16 residues. The V and J ends lost 0 bases and 8 bases respectively, with 19 bases between them. Per the germline V gene, CDR1 is MNHEY and CDR2 is SVGEGT. The CDR3 region has the DNA TGTGCCAGCAGTTACTCGTCACACAGCACCCTCGGAGGCTACACCTTC. It translates to CASSYSSHSTLGGYTF.

This clone was found once. The chain is built from TRBV20-1 and TRBJ2-1; D is possibly TRBD2 (6 bases). Germline V gives CDR1 DFQATT, CDR2 SNEGSKA (reference sequence). V lost 7 bases and J lost 4, with 8 bases in between. The CDR3 spans 11 residues. In DNA, the CDR3 is TGCAGTGTTGGGGGGTACAATGAGCAGTTCTTC. Amino acid sequence: CSVGGYNEQFF.

The V gene is TRBV6-5, the J gene TRBJ1-3, with D perhaps TRBD1 (6 bases). V was cut by 6 bases and J by 2 bases, with 14 bases left in between. The CDR3 spans 15 residues. Germline-derived CDR1 and CDR2 are MNHEY and SVGAGI. Here the CDR3 DNA reads TGTGCCAGCAGACTTACAGGGTCTGCTGGAAACACCATATATTTT. This translates into CASRLTGSAGNTIYF.

This chain connects TRBV5-1 to TRBJ2-5; D not certain. Germline V gene sequence: CDR1 SGHRS, CDR2 YFSETQ. V dropped 3 bases and J dropped 0 bases, with 9 bases sitting between them. The CDR3 covers 14 residues. The chain's CDR3 is CASSYSVNQETQYF. The CDR3 DNA follows: TGCGCCAGCAGCTACTCGGTAAACCAAGAGACCCAGTACTTC.

This chain links TRBV11-3 with TRBJ2-7; 12 nucleotides line up with TRBD2. V trimming: 5 bases; J trimming: 13 bases; junction bases outside the gene matches: 9. The CDR3 length is 13 residues. Per the germline V gene, CDR1 is SGHNT and CDR2 is YENEEA. The DNA of the CDR3 is TGTGCCAGCAGCGGCGGGACTAGCGGGCCGTGTTACTTC. This translates into CASSGGTSGPCYF.

This chain joins TRBV11-2 and TRBJ2-4, with D maybe TRBD1 (6 bases). CDR3 length: 14 residues. Germline lookup yields CDR1 SGHAT and CDR2 FQNNGV. V was pared by 2 bases and J by 6 bases, with 11 bases between. The CDR3 reads CASSLRHRVNIQYF. In DNA, the CDR3 is TGTGCCAGCAGCTTAAGACACAGGGTAAACATTCAGTACTTC.